This T cell receptor (beta chain) was captured by sequencing in a study of cytomegalovirus exposure and HLA in healthy donors. This CDR3 contains 15 residues. V lost 3 bases to trimming and J lost 5 bases; unmatched junction nucleotides: 9. The germline V gene has CDR1 SNHLY and CDR2 FYNNEI. Vbeta (60) and Jbeta (13) primers were used in the PCR. Method: immunoSEQ multiplex PCR; TCRdb's copy keeps in-frame clones and lacks some. Seen here are around 130,000 clones, about three quarters observed once, and the top ten hold around 6.6%. The sample consisted of PBMCs. V and J are TRBV2 and TRBJ1-1; the match to TRBD1 covers 7 bases. The TCR was taken from a man in his forties in good health and CMV-seropositive. CDR3 in DNA: TGTGCCAGCAGTGAGGGCAGGGGGTTTCTTACTGAAGCTTTCTTT. Protein product: CASSEGRGFLTEAFF.